This section outlines one T cell receptor beta chain sequence together with its context. TCRdb keeps only in-frame clones here, not all; method: immunoSEQ multiplex PCR. The table has some 25,000 clones, nearly 90% seen once. These data belong to a study of tumor-infiltrating T cells and Merkel cell polyomavirus. Across the study: The T cells studied were CD8+ and recognized the Merkel cell polyomavirus KLL epitope. Treatment was non-standardized, spanning chemotherapy, radiation and immunotherapies.

Immunohistochemistry showed robust Merkel cell polyomavirus Large T antigen staining in every patient's tumor. Every patient was Caucasian, with ages from 50 to 77 and median 65. Lymph node tumor was used when the primary was unknown with nodal presentation or primary tissue was insufficient. Sequenced: lymph node tissue. The receptor comes from a man aged 50-60 years with Merkel cell carcinoma.

CDR3 DNA sequence: TGCGCCAGCAGTGCAGAAATCAATCAGCCCCAGCATTTT. Amino acids: CASSAEINQPQHF. The chain has TRBV10-2 and TRBJ1-5, with D unresolved. The V end was cut by 4 bases, the J end by 3 bases, with 7 bases between. From germline, CDR1 is WSHSY and CDR2 SAAADI. The CDR3 consists of 13 residues.